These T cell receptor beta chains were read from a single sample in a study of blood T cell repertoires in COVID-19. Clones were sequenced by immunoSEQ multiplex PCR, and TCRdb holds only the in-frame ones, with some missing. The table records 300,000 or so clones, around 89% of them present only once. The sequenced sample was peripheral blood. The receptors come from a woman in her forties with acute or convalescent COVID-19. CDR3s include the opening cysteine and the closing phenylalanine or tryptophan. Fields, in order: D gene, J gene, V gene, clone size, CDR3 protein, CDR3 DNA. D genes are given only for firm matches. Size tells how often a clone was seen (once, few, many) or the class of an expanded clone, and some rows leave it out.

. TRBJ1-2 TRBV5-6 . CASSSFREGYGYTF TGTGCCAGCAGCTCGTTCAGGGAGGGCTATGGCTACACCTTC
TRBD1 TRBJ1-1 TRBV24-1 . CATSGTGLRDTEAFF TGTGCCACCAGTGGGACAGGTCTAAGGGACACTGAAGCTTTCTTT
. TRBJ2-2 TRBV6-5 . CASSLQGGTGELFF TGTGCCAGCAGCCTACAGGGCGGAACCGGGGAGCTGTTTTTT
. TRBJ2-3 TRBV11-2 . CASSLQALGTDTQYF TGTGCCAGCAGCTTACAGGCGCTCGGCACAGATACGCAGTATTTT
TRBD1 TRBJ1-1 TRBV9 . CASSPWDSMNTEAFF TGTGCCAGCAGCCCTTGGGACAGCATGAACACTGAAGCTTTCTTT
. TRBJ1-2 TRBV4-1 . CASSQDVTENYGYTF TGCGCCAGCAGCCAAGATGTGACAGAGAACTATGGCTACACCTTC
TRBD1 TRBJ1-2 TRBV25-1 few CASSETGPPYGYTF TGTGCCAGCAGTGAGACAGGGCCCCCCTATGGCTACACCTTC
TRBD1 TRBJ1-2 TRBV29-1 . CSVLTKHRGSELYGYTF TGCAGCGTTCTGACGAAGCACAGGGGATCAGAACTTTATGGCTACACCTTC
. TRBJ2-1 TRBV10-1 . CASSLQARQSSYNEQFF TGCGCCAGCAGTCTCCAAGCGCGACAGAGCTCCTACAATGAGCAGTTCTTC
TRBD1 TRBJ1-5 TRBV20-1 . CSAGGDQPQHF TGCAGCGCAGGGGGTGATCAGCCCCAGCATTTT
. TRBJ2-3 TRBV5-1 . CASSWRTTRVADTQYF TGCGCCAGCAGCTGGCGGACAACCAGGGTGGCAGATACGCAGTATTTT
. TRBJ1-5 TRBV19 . CASTPNRERNQPQHF TGTGCCAGTACACCCAACAGGGAAAGGAATCAGCCCCAGCATTTT
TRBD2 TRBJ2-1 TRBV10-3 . CAISEVSRGVRGNEQFF TGTGCCATCAGTGAGGTCTCGCGGGGGGTGCGTGGGAATGAGCAGTTCTTC
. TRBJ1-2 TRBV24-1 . CATSESTGIRGYTF TGTGCCACCAGTGAGTCAACAGGGATCAGGGGCTACACCTTC
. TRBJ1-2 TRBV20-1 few CSASGVYGYTF TGCAGTGCTAGCGGGGTCTATGGCTACACCTTC
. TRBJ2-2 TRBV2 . CASSGVATAGELFF TGTGCCAGCAGTGGAGTAGCGACGGCCGGGGAGCTGTTTTTT
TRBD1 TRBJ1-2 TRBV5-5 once CASSWGQGANYGYTF TGTGCCAGCAGCTGGGGACAGGGGGCCAACTATGGCTACACCTTC
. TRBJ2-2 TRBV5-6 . CASSLGPPSLPGELFF TGTGCCAGCAGCTTGGGGCCCCCGTCTTTACCCGGGGAGCTGTTTTTT
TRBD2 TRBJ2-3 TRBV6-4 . CASSDSSGGAPGGTDTQYF TGTGCCAGCAGTGACTCTAGCGGGGGGGCCCCAGGTGGCACAGATACGCAGTATTTT
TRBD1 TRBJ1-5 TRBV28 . CASTTGQGGNQPQHF TGTGCCAGCACTACGGGACAGGGAGGCAATCAGCCCCAGCATTTT
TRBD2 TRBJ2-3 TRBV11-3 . CASSFGRGGAYTDTQYF TGTGCCAGCAGCTTCGGGCGCGGGGGGGCCTACACAGATACGCAGTATTTT
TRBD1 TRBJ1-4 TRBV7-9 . CASSSRQGNEKLFF TGTGCCAGCAGCTCCCGACAGGGAAACGAAAAACTGTTTTTT
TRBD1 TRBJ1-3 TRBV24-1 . CATSDSGQGGGNTIYF TGTGCCACCAGTGACTCCGGACAGGGAGGAGGAAACACCATATATTTT
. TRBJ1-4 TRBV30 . CAWSVRQGNEKLFF TGTGCCTGGAGTGTACGCCAGGGAAATGAAAAACTGTTTTTT
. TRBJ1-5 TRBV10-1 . CASTSSGGCDQPQHF TGCGCCAGCACCTCGTCGGGGGGATGCGATCAGCCCCAGCATTTT
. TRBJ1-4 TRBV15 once CATSRDLGEGEKLFF TGTGCCACCAGCAGAGATCTGGGGGAGGGAGAAAAACTGTTTTTT
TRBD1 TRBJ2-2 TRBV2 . CAGTGGVSTGELFF TGTGCAGGGACAGGGGGGGTTTCCACCGGGGAGCTGTTTTTT
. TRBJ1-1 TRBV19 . CASSIVGGTEAFF TGTGCCAGTAGTATCGTAGGGGGCACTGAAGCTTTCTTT
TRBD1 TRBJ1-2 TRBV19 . CASQTGAVGYGYTF TGTGCCAGTCAAACAGGGGCGGTTGGCTATGGCTACACCTTC
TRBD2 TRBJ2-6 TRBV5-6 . CASTGLAGGSDNVLTF TGTGCCAGCACCGGACTAGCGGGGGGGTCGGACAACGTCCTGACTTTC
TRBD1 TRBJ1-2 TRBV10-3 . CAINGQEDNYGYTF TGTGCCATCAATGGACAGGAAGATAACTATGGCTACACCTTC
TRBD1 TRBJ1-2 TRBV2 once CASSGRARDSNGYTF TGTGCCAGCAGTGGGAGGGCCCGGGACAGTAATGGCTACACCTTC
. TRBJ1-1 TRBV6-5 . CASSQTRGGREEAFF TGTGCCAGCAGCCAAACCCGGGGGGGCCGGGAAGAAGCTTTCTTT
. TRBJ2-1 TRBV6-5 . CASRGAPYNEQFF TGTGCCAGTCGGGGGGCCCCCTACAATGAGCAGTTCTTC
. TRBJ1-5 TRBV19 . CASKAPWATSNQPQHF TGTGCCAGTAAGGCACCCTGGGCCACTAGCAATCAGCCCCAGCATTTT
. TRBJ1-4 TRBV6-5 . CASSTIGEKLFF TGTGCCAGCAGCACTATCGGGGAAAAACTGTTTTTT
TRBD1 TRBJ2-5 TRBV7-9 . CASSLRGQSQETQYF TGTGCCAGCAGCTTGAGGGGACAGTCACAAGAGACCCAGTACTTC
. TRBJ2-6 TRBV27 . CASSPSGANVLTF TGTGCCAGCAGCCCCTCGGGGGCCAACGTCCTGACTTTC
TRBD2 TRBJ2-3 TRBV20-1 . CSASIAGADLSTDTQYF TGCAGTGCTAGTATAGCGGGGGCCGACCTTAGCACAGATACGCAGTATTTT
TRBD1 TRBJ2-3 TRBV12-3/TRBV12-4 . CASSPRQGSTQYF TGTGCCAGCAGTCCCAGACAGGGTAGCACGCAGTATTTT
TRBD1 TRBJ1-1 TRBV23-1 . CASSLLCDRVYTEAFF TGCGCCAGCAGCCTTCTGTGTGACAGGGTTTACACTGAAGCTTTCTTT
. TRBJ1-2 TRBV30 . CAWLTWDTSNYGYTF TGTGCCTGGCTAACATGGGACACCTCTAACTATGGCTACACCTTC